The 18 T cell receptor beta chains below were found in one sample sequenced in a study of spatial heterogeneity in lung cancer. TCRdb re-called the 5' RACE reads through MiXCR, storing one row per CDR3 protein. The sample lists roughly 32,000 distinct CDR3 sequences, about 10% occurring once. The time point was: blood at routine non-recurrence follow-up after resection. This specimen consisted of PBMCs, obtained at follow-up. These receptors were collected from a female donor with early-stage non-small cell lung cancer.

A word on this clonotype: It may be a read error: a sequence one base away is much more abundant. The V and J genes are TRBV20-1 and TRBJ2-5, with D maybe TRBD2 (5 bases). CDR1 is DFQATT, CDR2 SNEGSKA, per germline (reference sequence). The CDR3 consists of 14 residues. The CDR3 bases are TGCAGTGCTAGAGGGCAGGCGGGTCAAGAGACCCGGTACTTC. It translates to CSARGQAGQETRYF.

The sample holds many counts of this clonotype. The chain is built from TRBV28 and TRBJ2-7; D is uncertain. CDR3 length equals 17 residues. Germline CDR1 is MDHEN and CDR2 is SYDVKM. The V and J ends lost 6 bases and 0 bases respectively, with 21 bases between them. The CDR3 nucleotides are TGTGCCAGCAGCAGTGGGTCCTTGACTGAATTCTCCTACGAGCAGTACTTC. Protein product: CASSSGSLTEFSYEQYF.

Ten or more counts support this clonotype. The chain links TRBV19 to TRBJ2-3, with 7 bases fitting TRBD1. Germline CDR1 is LNHDA and CDR2 is SQIVND (reference sequence). Trimming at V came to 5 bases and at J to 6 bases, leaving 11 bases not matched to a gene. The CDR3 is 15 amino acids. The DNA of the CDR3 is TGTGCCAGTAGTCTCGGGGACAGCCCGCGGGATACGCAGTATTTT. This codes for CASSLGDSPRDTQYF.

This chain uses TRBV3-1 with TRBJ2-1, with 14 bases lining up with TRBD2. In germline, CDR1 is LGHDT, CDR2 YNNKEL (reference sequence). This CDR3 is built from 15 residues. V shed 6 bases, J shed 7 bases, and the junction held 5 bases outside the gene matches. The CDR3 DNA reads TGTGCCAGCAGTCGACTAGCGGGGGGGCGAAATGAGCAGTTCTTC. This codes for CASSRLAGGRNEQFF.

In this sample, this clonotype turned up many times. The chain uses TRBV19 and TRBJ1-1; tentative D call: TRBD1 (6 bases). Germline V gene data show CDR1 as LNHDA and CDR2 as SQIVND (reference sequence). Trimming cost V 6 bases and J 1 base, with 12 bases left between them. This CDR3 has 14 residues. Here the CDR3 DNA reads TGTGCCAGTAGCACCAGGGGAAGGAACACTGAAGCTTTCTTT. Protein product: CASSTRGRNTEAFF. Full variable domain (rest looked up from reference TRBV19 and TRBJ1-1): DGGITQSPKYLFRKEGQNVTLSCEQNLNHDAMYWYRQDPGQGLRLIYYSQIVNDFQKGDIAEGYSVSREKKESFPLTVTSAQKNPTAFYLCASSTRGRNTEAFFGQGTRLTVV.

The chain is built from TRBV2 and TRBJ2-6, with 8 bases aligning to TRBD1. Trimming at V came to 6 bases and at J to 3 bases, leaving 10 bases not matched to a gene. The length of the CDR3 is 17 residues. Germline CDR1 is SNHLY and CDR2 is FYNNEI. The CDR3 spells CASRGQAVNSGANVLTF. CDR3 nucleotide sequence: TGTGCCAGCAGGGGACAGGCCGTTAATAGTGGGGCCAACGTCCTGACTTTC.

The CDR3 sequence: CASSAGQNTGELFF. The CDR3 bases are TGTGCCAGCAGTGCGGGACAAAACACCGGGGAGCTGTTTTTT. The rearrangement uses TRBV7-3 and TRBJ2-2, with D perhaps TRBD1 or TRBD2 (6 bases each). The germline CDR1 and CDR2 sequences are SGHTA and FQGTGA. V was pared by 6 bases and J by 2 bases, with 10 bases between. This CDR3 comprises 14 residues.

There are many counts of this clonotype. The CDR3 here is CASSQDQDRPEAFF. The DNA of the CDR3 is TGCGCCAGCAGCCAAGATCAGGATCGGCCTGAAGCTTTCTTT. The chain recombines TRBV4-3 with TRBJ1-1; no clear D gene. The CDR3 has 14 residues. Per germline, CDR1 LGHNA and CDR2 YSLEER. The V and J ends lost 0 bases and 6 bases respectively, with 11 bases between them.

The V and J genes are TRBV20-1 and TRBJ2-7, with TRBD1 matching over 7 bases. This CDR3 region has 13 residues. Germline trimming cut 2 bases from V and 6 bases from J; bases unmatched to any gene: 7. Germline CDR1 reads DFQATT; CDR2 reads SNEGSKA (reference sequence). The CDR3 region is CSARPRQGVEQYF. For the CDR3, the DNA is TGCAGTGCTAGACCCCGACAGGGTGTCGAGCAGTACTTC.

This clonotype has ten or more counts. V usage is TRBV4-3 and J usage is TRBJ1-4; D call uncertain. The CDR3 length is 16 residues. Germline CDR1 is LGHNA and CDR2 is YSLEER. V gave up 0 bases and J gave up 6 bases, with 14 bases separating them. CDR3 DNA: TGCGCCAGCAGCCAAGATCTGGAGTTCGTTGATGAAAAACTGTTTTTT. Its translation is CASSQDLEFVDEKLFF.

This clonotype was counted a few times. The chain is built from TRBV6-2 or TRBV6-3 and TRBJ2-5; 7 bases map to TRBD2. Germline CDR1 MNHEY, CDR2 SVGEGT. The CDR3 extends over 14 amino acids. Germline trimming cut 1 base from V and 4 bases from J; bases unmatched to any gene: 3. The CDR3 sequence is CASSYWASGETQYF. The CDR3 DNA is TGTGCCAGCAGTTACTGGGCTAGCGGAGAGACCCAGTACTTC.

The chain employs TRBV5-1 and TRBJ2-7, with 11 bases identical to TRBD1. CDR1 is SGHRS, CDR2 YFSETQ, per germline. V trimming: 4 bases; J trimming: 4 bases; junction bases outside the gene matches: 7. The CDR3 loop spans 15 amino acids. CDR3 region: CASSAGQGARYEQYF. CDR3 nucleotide sequence: TGCGCCAGCAGCGCCGGACAGGGGGCCAGGTACGAGCAGTACTTC.

This clonotype was counted many times. V and J are TRBV7-2 and TRBJ2-3; D is undetermined. V lost 5 bases to trimming and J lost 0 bases, with 9 bases between them. Germline assignment: CDR1 SGHTA and CDR2 FQGNSA. This CDR3 is built from 14 residues. The CDR3 here is CASSRSSSTDTQYF. CDR3 DNA sequence: TGTGCCAGCAGCCGTTCCTCTAGCACAGATACGCAGTATTTT.

The genes are TRBV5-1 and TRBJ1-1; weak D call: TRBD1 (5 bases). This CDR3 comprises 14 residues. Trimming stripped 3 bases from V and 4 bases from J, with 13 bases between. CDR1 and CDR2 from the germline V gene are SGHRS and YFSETQ. In DNA, the CDR3 is TGCGCCAGCAGCTACGACAGCCCGTCCACTGAAGCTTTCTTT. It encodes CASSYDSPSTEAFF.

The CDR3 is CASSSNLVGSYNEQFF. Written as DNA, the CDR3 is TGTGCCAGCAGCAGCAATTTGGTGGGATCCTACAATGAGCAGTTCTTC. The J gene is TRBJ2-1, the V gene TRBV5-4; D gene uncertain. The V gene's germline CDR1 is SGHNT and CDR2 YYREEE (reference sequence). Trimming shortened V by 4 bases and J by 1 base, and 15 bases separated the two germline ends. The CDR3 runs 16 residues. Drawing the rest from reference TRBV5-4 and TRBJ2-1, the complete variable domain is ETGVTQSPTHLIKTRGQQVTLRCSSQSGHNTVSWYQQALGQGPQFIFQYYREEENGRGNFPPRFSGLQFPNYSSELNVNALELDDSALYLCASSSNLVGSYNEQFFGPGTRLTVL.

The chain joins TRBV12-3 or TRBV12-4 to TRBJ2-5, with D hard to call. The CDR3 runs to 14 residues. V gave up 3 bases and J gave up 5 bases, with 13 bases separating them. CDR3 sequence: CASSFESRVETQYF. CDR3 nucleotide sequence: TGTGCCAGCAGTTTTGAGTCAAGGGTGGAGACCCAGTACTTC.

This rearrangement joins TRBV7-2 to TRBJ2-5, with D perhaps matching TRBD1 or TRBD2 (6 bases each). The CDR3 spans 17 residues. From germline, CDR1 is SGHTA and CDR2 FQGNSA. Trimming removed 4 bases from V and 5 bases from J, with 23 bases in between. CDR3 in amino acids: CASSYYEGGGRPETQYF. The CDR3, as DNA: TGTGCCAGCAGCTATTATGAGGGGGGAGGACGACCGGAGACCCAGTACTTC.

V and J are TRBV6-1 and TRBJ1-1, with D perhaps TRBD1 (6 bases). The CDR3 has 17 amino acids. V lost 2 bases, J lost 1 base, and 17 bases lay in between. Germline CDR1 and CDR2: MNHNS and SASEGT. The CDR3 DNA follows: TGTGCCAGCAGTGAACCGTTTTACAGGGATGCGAACACTGAAGCTTTCTTT. Residues: CASSEPFYRDANTEAFF.